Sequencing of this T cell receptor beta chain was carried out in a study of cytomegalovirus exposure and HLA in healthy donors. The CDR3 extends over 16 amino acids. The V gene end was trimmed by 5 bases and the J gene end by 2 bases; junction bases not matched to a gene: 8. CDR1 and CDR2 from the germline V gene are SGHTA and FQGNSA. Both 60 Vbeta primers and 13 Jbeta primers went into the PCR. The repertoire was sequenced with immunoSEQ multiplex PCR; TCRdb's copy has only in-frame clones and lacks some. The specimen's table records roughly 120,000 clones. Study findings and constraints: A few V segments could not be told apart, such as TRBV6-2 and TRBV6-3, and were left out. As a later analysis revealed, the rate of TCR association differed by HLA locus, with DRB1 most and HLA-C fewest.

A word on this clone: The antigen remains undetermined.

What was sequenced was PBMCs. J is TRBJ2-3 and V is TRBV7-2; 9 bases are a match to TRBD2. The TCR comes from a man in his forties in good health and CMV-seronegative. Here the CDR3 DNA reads TGTGCCAGCAGCCCGGCTAGCGGGACAGACACAGATACGCAGTATTTT. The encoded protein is CASSPASGTDTDTQYF. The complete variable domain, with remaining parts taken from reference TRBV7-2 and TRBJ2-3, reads GAGVSQSPSNKVTEKGKDVELRCDPISGHTALYWYRQSLGQGLEFLIYFQGNSAPDKSGLPSDRFSAERTGGSVSTLTIQRTQQEDSAVYLCASSPASGTDTDTQYFGPGTRLTVL.